This TCR beta chain was captured in a study of cytomegalovirus exposure and HLA in healthy donors. Findings and caveats of the study: Sequencing likely generated an artifact that appeared as a cluster of highly shared sequence variants.

Comment on this clone: Antigen specificity is unknown.

60 Vbeta and 13 Jbeta primers were used in PCR. The authors' processing: The count from a later analysis was tens of millions of unique TCR beta chains, some 11 million of them shared. The repertoire was sequenced with immunoSEQ multiplex PCR; TCRdb's copy has only in-frame clones and lacks some. The DNA was the basis for D and trimming; V, J and clone size are from that table. The sample carries approximately 200,000 clones, over 65% recorded once. Material for sequencing was PBMCs. This receptor was identified in a boy between 2 and 10 years old in good health and CMV-seronegative.

CDR3 residues: CASSQGLGEGADTQYF. The CDR3 coding sequence is TGCGCCAGCAGCCAGGGCCTAGGAGAGGGCGCAGATACGCAGTATTTT. The genes are TRBV4-3 and TRBJ2-3, with D possibly being TRBD2 (5 bases). Trimming took 3 bases from V and 4 from J, leaving 17 bases between them. In germline, CDR1 is LGHNA, CDR2 YSLEER. The CDR3 is made up of 16 amino acids.